This TCR beta chain was captured by sequencing in a study of shared clonotypes between healthy human individuals. Sequenced by immunoSEQ multiplex PCR; TCRdb stores in-frame clones only, minus some. The sample contains fewer than 2.5 million clones, 90% to 95% of which appear only once. This CDR3 contains 15 residues. Trimming cost V 6 bases and J 3 bases; bases outside gene matches: 7. Germline assignment: CDR1 MNHEY and CDR2 SVGAGI. The rearrangement uses TRBV6-5 and TRBJ1-4, with 7 bases fitting TRBD1. The sequencing input was naive CD4+ T cells from PBMCs. Indicated subset: CD45RA+ positively selected. The TCR originated in a man younger than 35 in good health. Some clones in this sample may be carry-over from other donors' samples. The CDR3 here is CASRRQGFSNEKLFF. The CDR3 coding sequence is TGTGCCAGCAGACGACAGGGCTTCTCTAATGAAAAACTGTTTTTT.